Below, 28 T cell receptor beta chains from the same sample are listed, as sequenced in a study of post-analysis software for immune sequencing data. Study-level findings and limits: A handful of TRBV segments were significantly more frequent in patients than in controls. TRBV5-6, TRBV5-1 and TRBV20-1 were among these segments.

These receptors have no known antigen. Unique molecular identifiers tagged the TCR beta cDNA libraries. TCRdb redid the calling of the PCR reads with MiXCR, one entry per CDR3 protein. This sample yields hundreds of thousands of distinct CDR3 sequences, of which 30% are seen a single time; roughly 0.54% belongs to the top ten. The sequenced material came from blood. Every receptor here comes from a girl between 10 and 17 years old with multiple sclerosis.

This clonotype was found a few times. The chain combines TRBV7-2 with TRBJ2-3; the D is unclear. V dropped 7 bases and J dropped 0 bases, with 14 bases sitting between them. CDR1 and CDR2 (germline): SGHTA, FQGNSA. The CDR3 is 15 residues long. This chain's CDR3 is CASTPTTLSTDTQYF. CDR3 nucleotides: TGTGCCAGCACCCCGACCACCCTCAGCACAGATACGCAGTATTTT.

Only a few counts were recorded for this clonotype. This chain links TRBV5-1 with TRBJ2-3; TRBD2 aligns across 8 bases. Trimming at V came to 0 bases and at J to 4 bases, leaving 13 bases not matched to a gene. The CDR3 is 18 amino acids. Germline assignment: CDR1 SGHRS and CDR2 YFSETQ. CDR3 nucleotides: TGCGCCAGCAGCTTGGTCCCGGTGGGAGCGGGAGCGGCAGATACGCAGTATTTT. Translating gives CASSLVPVGAGAADTQYF.

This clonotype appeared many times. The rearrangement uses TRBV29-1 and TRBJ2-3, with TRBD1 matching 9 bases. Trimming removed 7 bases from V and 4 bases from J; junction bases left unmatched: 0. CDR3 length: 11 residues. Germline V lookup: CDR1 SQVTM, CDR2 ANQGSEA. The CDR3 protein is CSGQGADTQYF. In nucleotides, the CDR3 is TGCAGCGGACAGGGGGCAGATACGCAGTATTTT.

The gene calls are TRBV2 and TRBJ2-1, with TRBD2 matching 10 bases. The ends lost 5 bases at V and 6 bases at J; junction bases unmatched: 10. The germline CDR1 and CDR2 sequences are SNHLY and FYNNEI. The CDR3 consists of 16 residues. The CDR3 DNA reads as TGTGCCAGCAGTAGGGTCCGGCTAGCGGGAGCCAATGAGCAGTTCTTC. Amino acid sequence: CASSRVRLAGANEQFF.

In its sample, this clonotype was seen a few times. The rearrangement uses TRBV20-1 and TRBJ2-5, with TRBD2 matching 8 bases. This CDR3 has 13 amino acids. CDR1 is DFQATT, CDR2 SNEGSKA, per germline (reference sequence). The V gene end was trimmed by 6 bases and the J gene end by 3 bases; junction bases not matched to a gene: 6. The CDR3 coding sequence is TGCAGTGCCACAATTAGCGGGGAAGAGACCCAGTACTTC. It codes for CSATISGEETQYF.

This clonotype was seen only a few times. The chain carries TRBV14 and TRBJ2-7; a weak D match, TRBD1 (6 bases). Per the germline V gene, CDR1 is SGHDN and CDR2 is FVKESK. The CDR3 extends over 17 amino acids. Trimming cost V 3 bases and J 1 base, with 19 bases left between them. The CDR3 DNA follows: TGTGCCAGCAGCCACGTTATAGGGACACATGAATCCTACGAGCAGTACTTC. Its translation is CASSHVIGTHESYEQYF.

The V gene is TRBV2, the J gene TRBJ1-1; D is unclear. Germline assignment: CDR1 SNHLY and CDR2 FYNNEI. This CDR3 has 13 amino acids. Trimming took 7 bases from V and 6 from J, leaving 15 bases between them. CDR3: CASKPIGVAEAFF. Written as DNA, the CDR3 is TGTGCCAGCAAGCCCATAGGAGTTGCTGAAGCTTTCTTT.

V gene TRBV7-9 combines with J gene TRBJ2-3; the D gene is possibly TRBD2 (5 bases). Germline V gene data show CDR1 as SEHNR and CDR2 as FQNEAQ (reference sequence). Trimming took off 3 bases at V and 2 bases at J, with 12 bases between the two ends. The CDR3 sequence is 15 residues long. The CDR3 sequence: CASSFRGPDTDTQYF. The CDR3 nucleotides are TGTGCCAGCAGCTTTCGGGGTCCGGACACAGATACGCAGTATTTT.

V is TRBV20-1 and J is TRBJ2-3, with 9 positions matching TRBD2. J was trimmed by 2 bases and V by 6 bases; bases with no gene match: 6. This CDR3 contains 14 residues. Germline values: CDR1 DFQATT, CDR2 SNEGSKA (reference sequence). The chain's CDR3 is CSANRLADTDTQYF. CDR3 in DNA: TGCAGTGCAAACCGACTAGCGGACACAGATACGCAGTATTTT.

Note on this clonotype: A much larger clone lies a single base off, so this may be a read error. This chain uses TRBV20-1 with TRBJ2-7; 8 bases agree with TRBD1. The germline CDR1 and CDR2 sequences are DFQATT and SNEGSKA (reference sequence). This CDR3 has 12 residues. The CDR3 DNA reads TGCAGGGCCGTGACAGGGGTGAGCGAGCAGTACTTC. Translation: CRAVTGVSEQYF.

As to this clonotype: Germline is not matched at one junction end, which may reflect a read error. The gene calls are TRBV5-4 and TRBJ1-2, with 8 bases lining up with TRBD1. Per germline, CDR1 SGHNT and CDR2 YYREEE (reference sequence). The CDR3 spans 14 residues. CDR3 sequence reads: CACSLEDREYGYTF. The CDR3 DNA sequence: TGTGCCTGCAGCTTGGAGGACAGGGAGTATGGCTACACCTTC.

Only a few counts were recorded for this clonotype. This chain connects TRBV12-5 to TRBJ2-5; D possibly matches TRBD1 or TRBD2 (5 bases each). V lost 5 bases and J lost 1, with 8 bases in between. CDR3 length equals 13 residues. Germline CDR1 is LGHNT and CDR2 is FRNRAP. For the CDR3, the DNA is TGTGCTAGTGGTCCCGGGACCCAAGAGACCCAGTACTTC. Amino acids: CASGPGTQETQYF.

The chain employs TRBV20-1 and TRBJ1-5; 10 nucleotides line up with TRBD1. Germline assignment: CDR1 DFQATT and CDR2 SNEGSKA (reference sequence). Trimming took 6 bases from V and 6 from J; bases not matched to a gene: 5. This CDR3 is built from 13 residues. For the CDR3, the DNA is TGCAGTGCCAACCGGGACAGGGGTCAGCCCCAGCATTTT. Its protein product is CSANRDRGQPQHF.

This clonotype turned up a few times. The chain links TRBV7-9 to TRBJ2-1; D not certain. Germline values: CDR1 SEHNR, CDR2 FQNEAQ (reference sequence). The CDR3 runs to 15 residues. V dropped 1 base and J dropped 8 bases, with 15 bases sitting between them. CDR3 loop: CASSLESWGYDEQFF. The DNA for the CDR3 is TGTGCCAGCAGCTTAGAGTCCTGGGGTTACGATGAGCAGTTCTTC.

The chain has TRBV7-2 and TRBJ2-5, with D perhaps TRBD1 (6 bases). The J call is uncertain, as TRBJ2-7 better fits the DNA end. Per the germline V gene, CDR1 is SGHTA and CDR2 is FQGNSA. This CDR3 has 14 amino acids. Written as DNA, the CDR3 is TGTGCCAGCAGCCCAGCCGGGACAATCTACGAGCAGTACTTC. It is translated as CASSPAGTIYEQYF.

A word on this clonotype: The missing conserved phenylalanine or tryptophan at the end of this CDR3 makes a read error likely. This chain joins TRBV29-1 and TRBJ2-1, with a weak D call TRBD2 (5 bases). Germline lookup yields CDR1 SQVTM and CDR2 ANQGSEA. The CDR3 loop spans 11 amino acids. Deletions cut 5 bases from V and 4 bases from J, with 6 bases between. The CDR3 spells CSVPGYNEQFC. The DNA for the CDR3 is TGCAGCGTTCCGGGGTACAATGAGCAGTTCTGC.

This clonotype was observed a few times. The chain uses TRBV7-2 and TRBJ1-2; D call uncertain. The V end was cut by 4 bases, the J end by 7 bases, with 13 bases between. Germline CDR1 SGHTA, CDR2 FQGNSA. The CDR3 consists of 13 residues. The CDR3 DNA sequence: TGTGCCAGCAGCTCATCCGAAATGACTGGCTACACCTTC. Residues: CASSSSEMTGYTF. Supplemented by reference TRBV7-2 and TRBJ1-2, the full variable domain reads GAGVSQSPSNKVTEKGKDVELRCDPISGHTALYWYRQSLGQGLEFLIYFQGNSAPDKSGLPSDRFSAERTGGSVSTLTIQRTQQEDSAVYLCASSSSEMTGYTFGSGTRLTVV.

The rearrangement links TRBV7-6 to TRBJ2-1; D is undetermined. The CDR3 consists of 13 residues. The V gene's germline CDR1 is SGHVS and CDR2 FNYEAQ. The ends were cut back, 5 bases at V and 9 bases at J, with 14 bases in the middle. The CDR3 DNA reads TGTGCCAGCAGCCCAAAGACTGTCACTGAGCAGTTCTTC. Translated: CASSPKTVTEQFF.

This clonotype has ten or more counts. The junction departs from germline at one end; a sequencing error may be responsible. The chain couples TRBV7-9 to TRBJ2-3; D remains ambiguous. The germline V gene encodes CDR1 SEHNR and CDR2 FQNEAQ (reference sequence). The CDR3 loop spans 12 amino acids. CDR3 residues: CASSLVADTQYF. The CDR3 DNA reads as TGCGCCAGCAGCTTGGTCGCAGATACGCAGTATTTT.

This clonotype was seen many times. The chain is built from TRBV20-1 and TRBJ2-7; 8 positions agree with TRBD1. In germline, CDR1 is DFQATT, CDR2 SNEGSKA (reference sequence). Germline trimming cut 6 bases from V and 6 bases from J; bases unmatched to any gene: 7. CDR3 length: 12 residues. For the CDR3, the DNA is TGCAGTGCGAGCAGGGGGCCTTCCGAGCAGTACTTC. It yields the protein CSASRGPSEQYF.

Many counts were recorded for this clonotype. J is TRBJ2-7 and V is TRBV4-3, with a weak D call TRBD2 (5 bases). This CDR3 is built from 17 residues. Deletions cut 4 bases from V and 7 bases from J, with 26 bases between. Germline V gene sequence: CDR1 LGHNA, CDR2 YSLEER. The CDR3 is CASSRSGNLQILGEQYF. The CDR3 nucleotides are TGCGCCAGCAGCCGATCCGGGAACCTCCAGATTTTGGGGGAGCAGTACTTC.

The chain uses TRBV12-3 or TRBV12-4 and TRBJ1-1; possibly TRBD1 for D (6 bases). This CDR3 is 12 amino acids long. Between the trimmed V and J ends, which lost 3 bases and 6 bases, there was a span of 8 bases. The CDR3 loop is CASSFRGPEAFF. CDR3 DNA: TGTGCCAGCAGTTTCAGGGGCCCTGAAGCTTTCTTT.

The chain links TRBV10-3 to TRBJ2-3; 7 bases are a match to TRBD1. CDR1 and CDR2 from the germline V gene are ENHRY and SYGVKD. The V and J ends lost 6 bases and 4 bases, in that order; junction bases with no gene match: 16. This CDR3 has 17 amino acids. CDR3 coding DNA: TGTGCCATCAGCGGGACCCGACAGGGTGTGAGGGCAGATACGCAGTATTTT. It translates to CAISGTRQGVRADTQYF.

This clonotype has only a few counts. In DNA form, the CDR3 reads TGCAGTGCTAGAGATTCAAACAGGGGCAATCAGCCCCAGCATTTT. Translation: CSARDSNRGNQPQHF. The V call is TRBV20-1, the J call TRBJ1-5, with D possibly being TRBD1 (6 bases). CDR3 length: 15 residues. Germline CDR1 DFQATT, CDR2 SNEGSKA (reference sequence). The V and J ends lost 0 bases and 2 bases respectively, with 11 bases between them.

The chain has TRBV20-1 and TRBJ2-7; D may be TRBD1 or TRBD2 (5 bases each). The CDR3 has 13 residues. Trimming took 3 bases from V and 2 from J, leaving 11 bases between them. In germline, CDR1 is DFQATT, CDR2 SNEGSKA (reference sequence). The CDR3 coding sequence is TGCAGTGCTAGGGGGACCAAGCCCTACGAGCAGTACTTC. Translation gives CSARGTKPYEQYF.

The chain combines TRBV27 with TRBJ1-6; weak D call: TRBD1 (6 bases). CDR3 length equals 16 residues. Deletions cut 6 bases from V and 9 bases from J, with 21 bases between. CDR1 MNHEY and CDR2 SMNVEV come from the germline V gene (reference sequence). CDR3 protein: CASRVQAEFRGSPLHF. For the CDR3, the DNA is TGTGCCAGCAGAGTCCAAGCGGAATTCAGGGGTTCACCCCTCCACTTT.

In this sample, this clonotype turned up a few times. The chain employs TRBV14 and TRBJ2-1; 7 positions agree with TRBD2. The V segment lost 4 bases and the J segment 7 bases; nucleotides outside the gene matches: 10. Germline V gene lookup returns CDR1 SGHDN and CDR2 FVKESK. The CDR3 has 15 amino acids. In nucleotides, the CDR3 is TGTGCCAGCAGCCTTTGGCGGGAGTCGGGGAATGAGCAGTTCTTC. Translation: CASSLWRESGNEQFF.

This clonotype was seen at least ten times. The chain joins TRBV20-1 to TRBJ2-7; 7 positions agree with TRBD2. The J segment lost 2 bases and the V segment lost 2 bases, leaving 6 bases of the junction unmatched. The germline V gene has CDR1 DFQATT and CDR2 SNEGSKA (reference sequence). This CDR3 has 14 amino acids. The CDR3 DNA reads TGCAGTGCTAGACTTAGCGGGTCGACCTACGAGCAGTACTTC. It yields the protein CSARLSGSTYEQYF.